The 27 T cell receptor beta chains reported below all come from one sample, sequenced in a study of CD8 T cells in ankylosing spondylitis. MiXCR, applied by TCRdb to the 5' RACE reads, yields one record per CDR3 protein. This repertoire shows about 200,000 distinct CDR3 sequences, more than 10% found once; its top ten account for approximately 15%. Sequencing was performed on blood, either unsorted or a sorted T cell fraction (not recorded which). Receptor source: a male donor with ankylosing spondylitis or in good health (not recorded which).

The V and J genes are TRBV7-2 and TRBJ1-2; 7 nucleotides match TRBD1. The CDR3 has 12 residues. Germline CDR1 and CDR2: SGHTA and FQGNSA. Trimming at V came to 2 bases and at J to 8 bases, leaving 2 bases not matched to a gene. The CDR3 bases are TGTGCCAGCAGCTTATCAGGGGGAGGCTACACCTTC. It encodes CASSLSGGGYTF.

The V gene is TRBV7-2, the J gene TRBJ2-2; 7 nucleotides align to TRBD1. Trimming at V came to 5 bases and at J to 3 bases, leaving 9 bases not matched to a gene. The CDR3 contains 16 residues. Germline V CDR1 and CDR2: SGHTA, FQGNSA. Written as DNA, the CDR3 is TGTGCCAGCAGCCCGACGACAGGGCTTTACACCGGGGAGCTGTTTTTT. Encoded protein: CASSPTTGLYTGELFF.

This chain links TRBV4-2 with TRBJ1-1; D unresolved. The CDR3 totals 15 residues. Germline V gives CDR1 LGHNA, CDR2 YNFKEQ. Trimming shortened V by 0 bases and J by 8 bases, and 16 bases separated the two germline ends. The CDR3 protein is CASSQDLDRVGEAFF. The CDR3 bases are TGTGCCAGCAGCCAAGATTTAGACCGGGTAGGGGAAGCTTTCTTT.

This clonotype showed up just a few times. The chain is built from TRBV7-9 and TRBJ2-7, with D perhaps being TRBD1 or TRBD2 (5 bases each). This CDR3 is built from 14 residues. Germline loops: CDR1 SEHNR, CDR2 FQNEAQ (reference sequence). V was cut by 6 bases and J by 5 bases, with 17 bases left in between. CDR3 bases: TGTGCCAGCAGTTCGACCGGGACGACGAACGAGCAGTACTTC. It yields the protein CASSSTGTTNEQYF.

This clonotype appeared a few times. The V gene is TRBV7-9, the J gene TRBJ2-7; TRBD2 matches 7 bases. Germline CDR1 and CDR2: SEHNR and FQNEAQ (reference sequence). The V segment lost 2 bases and the J segment 1 base; nucleotides outside the gene matches: 2. CDR3 length: 14 amino acids. This CDR3 reads CASSLREGSYEQYF. For the CDR3, the DNA is TGTGCCAGCAGCTTAAGGGAGGGGTCCTACGAGCAGTACTTC. The full variable domain, completed using reference TRBV7-9 and TRBJ2-7, is DTGVSQNPRHKITKRGQNVTFRCDPISEHNRLYWYRQTLGQGPEFLTYFQNEAQLEKSRLLSDRFSAERPKGSFSTLEIQRTEQGDSAMYLCASSLREGSYEQYFGPGTRLTVT.

This chain connects TRBV6-1 to TRBJ2-7; 9 nucleotides line up with TRBD1. Trimming cost V 6 bases and J 2 bases; bases outside gene matches: 8. This CDR3 comprises 15 residues. Germline assignment: CDR1 MNHNS and CDR2 SASEGT. The CDR3 DNA reads TGTGCCAGCAGCGCCGGGACAGGGCCAACCTACGAGCAGTACTTC. Translating gives CASSAGTGPTYEQYF.

Only a few counts were recorded for this clonotype. J is TRBJ2-2 and V is TRBV14; 7 positions agree with TRBD2. Germline V CDR1 and CDR2: SGHDN, FVKESK. The CDR3 length is 16 residues. Germline trimming cut 1 base from V and 1 base from J; bases unmatched to any gene: 3. This CDR3 is CASSQGLAGNTGELFF. The CDR3 DNA is TGTGCCAGCAGCCAAGGGTTAGCGGGGAACACCGGGGAGCTGTTTTTT.

J is TRBJ1-3 and V is TRBV29-1, with D uncertain. The CDR3 runs 11 residues. V dropped 6 bases and J dropped 0 bases, with 3 bases sitting between them. Germline CDR1 is SQVTM and CDR2 is ANQGSEA. This chain's CDR3 is CSVGSGNTIYF. The CDR3 bases are TGCAGCGTCGGCTCTGGAAACACCATATATTTT.

The table lists this clonotype with a few counts. The V gene is TRBV12-3 or TRBV12-4, the J gene TRBJ1-2, with D tentatively TRBD1 (5 bases). Deletions cut 2 bases from V and 5 bases from J, with 9 bases between. The length of the CDR3 is 13 residues. CDR3: CASSLFQGYGYTF. The CDR3 DNA sequence: TGTGCCAGCAGTTTATTTCAGGGTTATGGCTACACCTTC.

This clonotype came up a few times. The chain couples TRBV4-1 to TRBJ2-7; TRBD2 is a possible D gene (6 bases). The V end was cut by 4 bases, the J end by 1 base, with 17 bases between. The CDR3 totals 16 residues. Germline V lookup: CDR1 MGHRA, CDR2 YSYEKL. CDR3 in DNA: TGCGCCAGCAGCCTGATACTAGATGGGAGGTCCTACGAGCAGTACTTC. It encodes CASSLILDGRSYEQYF.

The genes are TRBV12-3 or TRBV12-4 and TRBJ2-5, with D perhaps given as TRBD1 or TRBD2 (5 bases each). V lost 7 bases and J lost 5, with 17 bases in between. CDR3 length: 14 amino acids. CDR3 region: CASNSGLLRETQYF. CDR3 DNA: TGTGCCAGCAACTCGGGGCTCCTAAGGGAGACCCAGTACTTC.

This chain links TRBV7-9 with TRBJ2-7; TRBD2 aligns across 9 bases. The CDR3 is 14 residues long. V dropped 7 bases and J dropped 2; count of bases not matched to a gene: 6. The germline V gene encodes CDR1 SEHNR and CDR2 FQNEAQ (reference sequence). The chain's CDR3 is CASTGAGGPYEQYF. The CDR3 DNA reads TGTGCCAGCACCGGAGCGGGAGGCCCCTACGAGCAGTACTTC.

This clonotype was recorded at least ten times. This chain connects TRBV12-3 or TRBV12-4 to TRBJ2-5; D unresolved. Trimming pared 2 bases from V and 3 bases from J, leaving 4 bases between. This CDR3 spans 12 amino acids. CDR3 bases: TGTGCCAGCAGTTTATCAGAAGAGACCCAGTACTTC. It encodes CASSLSEETQYF.

This sequence joins TRBV27 and TRBJ2-5; D unresolved. Trimming left V 3 bases short and J 4 bases short, with 15 bases between. Germline CDR1 is MNHEY and CDR2 is SMNVEV (reference sequence). This CDR3 region has 15 residues. The DNA for the CDR3 is TGTGCCAGCAGTTTGTCTACTTCAAGAAGAGAGACCCAGTACTTC. Amino acid sequence: CASSLSTSRRETQYF.

This clonotype was recorded at least ten times. The genes are TRBV12-3 or TRBV12-4 and TRBJ2-1; no definite D call. The ends were cut back, 5 bases at V and 8 bases at J, with 10 bases in the middle. The CDR3 consists of 12 residues. The CDR3 spells CASSPRKDEQFF. The CDR3 nucleotides read TGTGCCAGCAGTCCTAGGAAGGATGAGCAGTTCTTC.

This clonotype came up many times. The chain has TRBV4-1 and TRBJ2-7; 9 positions match TRBD1. The V and J ends lost 3 bases and 5 bases, in that order; junction bases with no gene match: 8. The CDR3 runs 15 residues. Germline V gene lookup returns CDR1 MGHRA and CDR2 YSYEKL. The DNA for the CDR3 is TGCGCCAGCAGCCATCTACAGGGGGCAGGTGACGAGCAGTACTTC. This codes for CASSHLQGAGDEQYF.

This clonotype came up a few times. The chain employs TRBV20-1 and TRBJ2-7; the D gene could be TRBD1 or TRBD2 (5 bases each). Germline lookup yields CDR1 DFQATT and CDR2 SNEGSKA (reference sequence). Trimming removed 4 bases at V and 4 bases at J, with 14 bases between. This CDR3 has 13 residues. This chain's CDR3 is CSANTGTGYEQYF. CDR3 coding DNA: TGCAGTGCTAACACCGGGACGGGTTACGAGCAGTACTTC.

The J gene is TRBJ2-1, the V gene TRBV11-2; 12 nucleotides line up with TRBD2. Unmatched junction bases numbered 10, after V lost 4 bases and J lost 6 bases. This CDR3 contains 17 residues. CDR1 is SGHAT, CDR2 FQNNGV, per germline. CDR3 nucleotides: TGTGCCAGCAGCTCACTAACAGGGACTAGCGGGCTCAATGAGCAGTTCTTC. Its translation: CASSSLTGTSGLNEQFF.

V usage is TRBV5-6 and J usage is TRBJ2-3; D not resolved. The V and J ends lost 2 bases and 2 bases respectively, with 18 bases between them. The CDR3 is made up of 17 amino acids. CDR1 and CDR2 (germline): SGHDT, YYEEEE. The CDR3 nucleotides are TGTGCCAGCAGCTTTGGTGATTATGCAGCCCCCACAGATACGCAGTATTTT. Translation gives CASSFGDYAAPTDTQYF.

This clonotype was observed a handful of times. The chain employs TRBV5-1 and TRBJ1-2; D call uncertain. CDR3 length equals 13 residues. Germline CDR1 and CDR2: SGHRS and YFSETQ. The V end was cut by 3 bases, the J end by 3 bases, with 9 bases between. CDR3 bases: TGCGCCAGCAGCTACGGACGGTACTATGGCTACACCTTC. Its protein product is CASSYGRYYGYTF. The whole variable domain, filled in from reference TRBV5-1 and TRBJ1-2, reads KAGVTQTPRYLIKTRGQQVTLSCSPISGHRSVSWYQQTPGQGLQFLFEYFSETQRNKGNFPGRFSGRQFSNSRSEMNVSTLELGDSALYLCASSYGRYYGYTFGSGTRLTVV.

The chain joins TRBV5-1 to TRBJ1-2; D not resolved. CDR1 and CDR2 (germline): SGHRS, YFSETQ. V lost 5 bases to trimming and J lost 6 bases, with 11 bases between them. CDR3 length: 12 residues. The CDR3 DNA follows: TGCGCCAGCAGGGAGGGAGAGAATGGCTACACCTTC. Residues: CASREGENGYTF. The full variable domain, completed using reference TRBV5-1 and TRBJ1-2, is KAGVTQTPRYLIKTRGQQVTLSCSPISGHRSVSWYQQTPGQGLQFLFEYFSETQRNKGNFPGRFSGRQFSNSRSEMNVSTLELGDSALYLCASREGENGYTFGSGTRLTVV.

This clonotype showed up just a few times. The J gene is TRBJ2-7, the V gene TRBV20-1; possibly TRBD1 for D (6 bases). Trimming removed 3 bases from V and 5 bases from J, with 20 bases in between. Germline CDR1 reads DFQATT; CDR2 reads SNEGSKA (reference sequence). The CDR3 extends over 15 amino acids. The CDR3 nucleotides read TGCAGTGCTAGTGAACTACAGGGTGAAAGGAACGAGCAGTACTTC. Its protein product is CSASELQGERNEQYF.

This clonotype showed up many times. The chain employs TRBV20-1 and TRBJ2-7; D is ambiguous. Germline assignment: CDR1 DFQATT and CDR2 SNEGSKA (reference sequence). V shed 2 bases and J shed 0 bases, with 5 bases lying between them. The CDR3 sequence is 12 residues long. CDR3 DNA sequence: TGCAGTGCTAGACAGTACTCCTACGAGCAGTACTTC. Protein: CSARQYSYEQYF.

In this sample, this clonotype turned up a few times. The gene calls are TRBV27 and TRBJ2-6, with 9 bases that match TRBD1. The CDR3 is made up of 15 amino acids. V trimming: 4 bases; J trimming: 2 bases; junction bases outside the gene matches: 0. Germline V gives CDR1 MNHEY, CDR2 SMNVEV (reference sequence). The CDR3 DNA reads TGTGCCAGCAGTTGGGACAGGGCTGGGGCCAACGTCCTGACTTTC. Translating it yields CASSWDRAGANVLTF.

This clonotype was detected only a few times. The chain carries TRBV30 and TRBJ2-7, with D possibly being TRBD1 (6 bases). The CDR3 is made up of 13 amino acids. Trimming shortened V by 2 bases and J by 1 base, and 9 bases separated the two germline ends. The germline V gene encodes CDR1 GTSNPN and CDR2 SVGIG (reference sequence). DNA of the CDR3: TGTGCCTGGAGTTGGGACACGTCCTACGAGCAGTACTTC. Its translation: CAWSWDTSYEQYF.

The chain joins TRBV7-9 to TRBJ2-1; D is unresolved. CDR3 length: 15 amino acids. The germline V gene has CDR1 SEHNR and CDR2 FQNEAQ (reference sequence). V lost 0 bases, J lost 10 bases, and 16 bases lay in between. The CDR3 DNA reads TGTGCCAGCAGCTTAGCGGGCTATTCCCCCCCGGAGCAGTTCTTC. Translation gives CASSLAGYSPPEQFF.

The chain uses TRBV6-1 and TRBJ2-1; 8 positions agree with TRBD1. V was pared by 5 bases and J by 6 bases, with 9 bases of the junction left unmatched. Germline V gene data show CDR1 as MNHNS and CDR2 as SASEGT. CDR3 length equals 15 residues. DNA of the CDR3: TGTGCCAGCAGTCTAACAGGGGGTCTTAGCAATGAGCAGTTCTTC. Its translation: CASSLTGGLSNEQFF.